One sample yielded the 5 T cell receptor beta chains listed below, sequenced in a study of cytomegalovirus exposure and HLA in healthy donors. The PCR employed 60 Vbeta primers together with 13 Jbeta primers. Repertoires were generated with immunoSEQ multiplex PCR, while TCRdb's copy carries only in-frame clones and drops some. The sample lists approximately 180,000 clones; just over 75% were seen once. The sequenced material came from PBMCs. The receptors here all came from a woman in her twenties or thirties in good health and CMV-seropositive.

This clone was seen once. This chain uses TRBV5-1 with TRBJ2-7; 7 bases fit TRBD1. Germline CDR1 SGHRS, CDR2 YFSETQ. V dropped 0 bases and J dropped 5; count of bases not matched to a gene: 5. This CDR3 is built from 14 residues. The CDR3 DNA follows: TGCGCCAGCAGCTTGGCCGACAGGGACCACGAGCAGTACTTC. Residues: CASSLADRDHEQYF.

This clone was counted a few times. The V gene is TRBV5-6, the J gene TRBJ2-1, with D hard to call. The CDR3 covers 14 residues. V lost 0 bases and J 8 bases, leaving 12 bases between the germline ends. Germline V gene sequence: CDR1 SGHDT, CDR2 YYEEEE. CDR3: CASSLGLEVHEQFF. The DNA for the CDR3 is TGTGCCAGCAGCTTGGGCCTCGAGGTCCATGAGCAGTTCTTC.

The V call is TRBV6-1, the J call TRBJ1-5, with TRBD1 as a possible D gene (5 bases). The CDR3 consists of 15 residues. From germline, CDR1 is MNHNS and CDR2 SASEGT. The germline V and J ends were trimmed by 7 bases and 2 bases, with 15 bases remaining between them. The CDR3 sequence is CASTKGGAGNQPQHF. CDR3 DNA: TGTGCCAGCACCAAAGGAGGGGCCGGCAATCAGCCCCAGCATTTT.

The chain links TRBV11-1 to TRBJ1-4; D not resolved. V was cut by 4 bases and J by 4 bases, with 13 bases left in between. This CDR3 spans 15 amino acids. Looked up from germline, CDR1 is SGHAT and CDR2 is FQDESV (reference sequence). CDR3 region: CASSSAGKINEKLFF. The CDR3 DNA reads as TGTGCCAGCAGCTCCGCGGGGAAAATTAATGAAAAACTGTTTTTT.

The V and J genes are TRBV5-1 and TRBJ2-1; weak D call: TRBD1 (5 bases). Germline CDR1 SGHRS, CDR2 YFSETQ. The CDR3 spans 15 residues. V was cut by 0 bases and J by 4 bases, with 11 bases left in between. The CDR3 DNA is TGCGCCAGCAGCTTGGAGGGGAAGGGATACAATGAGCAGTTCTTC. Protein: CASSLEGKGYNEQFF.